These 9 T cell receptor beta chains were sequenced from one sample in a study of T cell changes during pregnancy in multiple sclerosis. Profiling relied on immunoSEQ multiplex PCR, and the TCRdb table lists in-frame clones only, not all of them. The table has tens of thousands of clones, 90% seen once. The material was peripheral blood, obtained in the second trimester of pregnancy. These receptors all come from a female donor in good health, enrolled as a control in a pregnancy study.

The CDR3 here is CASSSSTSGSPGELFF. The CDR3 DNA sequence: TGTGCCAGCAGCTCGTCGACTAGCGGGAGTCCCGGGGAGCTGTTTTTT. This chain links TRBV5-6 with TRBJ2-2, with 12 bases lining up with TRBD2. This CDR3 spans 16 amino acids. V was clipped by 3 bases and J by 6 bases; unmatched bases: 6. The germline gives CDR1 SGHDT, CDR2 YYEEEE.

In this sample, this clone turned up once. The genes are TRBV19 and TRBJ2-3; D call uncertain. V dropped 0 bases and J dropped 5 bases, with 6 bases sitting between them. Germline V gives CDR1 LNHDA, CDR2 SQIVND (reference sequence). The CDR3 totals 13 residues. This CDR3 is CASSIDRVDTQYF. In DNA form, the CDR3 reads TGTGCCAGTAGTATAGATCGGGTAGATACGCAGTATTTT.

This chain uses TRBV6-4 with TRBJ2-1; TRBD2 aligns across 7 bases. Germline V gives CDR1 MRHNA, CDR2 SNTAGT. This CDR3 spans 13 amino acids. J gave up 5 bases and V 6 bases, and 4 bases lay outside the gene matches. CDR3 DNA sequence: TGTGCCAGCAGCCCTCTAGCGGACAATGAGCAGTTCTTC. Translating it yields CASSPLADNEQFF.

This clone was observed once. The CDR3, as DNA: TGCGCCAGCAGCCAAGAGGGTCGGGGGGCAGAGACCCAGTACTTC. This encodes CASSQEGRGAETQYF. The chain links TRBV4-1 to TRBJ2-5; maybe TRBD2 (7 bases). V shed 0 bases and J shed 4 bases, with 12 bases lying between them. The CDR3 has 15 residues. Germline assignment: CDR1 MGHRA and CDR2 YSYEKL.

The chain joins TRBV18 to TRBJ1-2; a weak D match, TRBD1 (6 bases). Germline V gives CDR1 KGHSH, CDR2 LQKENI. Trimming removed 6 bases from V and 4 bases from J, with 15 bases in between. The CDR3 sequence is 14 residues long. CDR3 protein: CASSPTGTSYGYTF. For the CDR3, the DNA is TGTGCCAGCTCCCCAACCGGGACAAGCTATGGCTACACCTTC.

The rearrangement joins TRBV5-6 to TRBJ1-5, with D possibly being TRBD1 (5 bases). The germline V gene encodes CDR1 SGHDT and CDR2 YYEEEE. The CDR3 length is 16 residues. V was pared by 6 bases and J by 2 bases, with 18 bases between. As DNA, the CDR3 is TGTGCCAGCACAAGCTACCGACAGCCCGGCAATCAGCCCCAGCATTTT. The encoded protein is CASTSYRQPGNQPQHF.

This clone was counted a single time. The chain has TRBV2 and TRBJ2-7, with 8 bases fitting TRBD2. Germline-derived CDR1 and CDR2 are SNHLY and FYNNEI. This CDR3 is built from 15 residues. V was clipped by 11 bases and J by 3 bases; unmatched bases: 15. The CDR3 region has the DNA TGTGCCCTAGCTCGGGAGGGGCCTACCTTCTACGAGCAGTACTTC. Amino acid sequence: CALAREGPTFYEQYF.

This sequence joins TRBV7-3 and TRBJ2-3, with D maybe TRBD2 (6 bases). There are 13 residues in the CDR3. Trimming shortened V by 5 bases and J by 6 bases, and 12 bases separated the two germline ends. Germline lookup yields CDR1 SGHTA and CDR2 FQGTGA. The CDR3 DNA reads TGTGCCAGCAGCCTCCCTGCGGGGGATACGCAGTATTTT. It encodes CASSLPAGDTQYF.

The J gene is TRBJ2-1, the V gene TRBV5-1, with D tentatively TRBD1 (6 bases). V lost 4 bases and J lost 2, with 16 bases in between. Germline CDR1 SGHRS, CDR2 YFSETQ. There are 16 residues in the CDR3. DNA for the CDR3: TGCGCCAGCAGCGAGTACCTAGAGGGGGCCTACAATGAGCAGTTCTTC. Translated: CASSEYLEGAYNEQFF.